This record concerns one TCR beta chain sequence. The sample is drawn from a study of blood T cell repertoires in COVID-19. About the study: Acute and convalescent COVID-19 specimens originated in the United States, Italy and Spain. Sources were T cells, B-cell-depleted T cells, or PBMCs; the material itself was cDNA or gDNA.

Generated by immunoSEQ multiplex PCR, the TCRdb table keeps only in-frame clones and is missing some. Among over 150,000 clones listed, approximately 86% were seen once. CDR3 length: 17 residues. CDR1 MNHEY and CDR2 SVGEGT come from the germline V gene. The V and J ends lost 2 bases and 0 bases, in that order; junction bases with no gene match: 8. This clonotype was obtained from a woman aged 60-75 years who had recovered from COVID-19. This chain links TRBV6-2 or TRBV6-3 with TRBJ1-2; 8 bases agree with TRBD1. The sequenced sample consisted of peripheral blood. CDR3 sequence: CASSYPGTGATNYGYTF. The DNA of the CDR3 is TGTGCCAGCAGTTACCCCGGGACAGGTGCGACTAACTATGGCTACACCTTC.